This T cell receptor (beta chain) is drawn from a study of technical replicates of blood from a handful of donors. The CDR3 runs to 14 residues. The germline V gene encodes CDR1 SNHLY and CDR2 FYNNEI. The germline V and J ends were trimmed by 7 bases and 5 bases, with 16 bases remaining between them. The repertoire was sequenced with immunoSEQ multiplex PCR; TCRdb's copy has only in-frame clones and lacks some. Among 75,000 to 90,000 clones listed, about 89% were seen once. The V and J genes are TRBV2 and TRBJ2-3; the D gene is possibly TRBD2 (6 bases). This receptor was identified in a human donor in good health. Sequencing was done on a sample of T cells isolated from PBMCs. This CDR3 reads CASTPGRLGDTQYF. In DNA form, the CDR3 reads TGTGCCAGCACCCCCGGGAGACTGGGAGATACGCAGTATTTT.